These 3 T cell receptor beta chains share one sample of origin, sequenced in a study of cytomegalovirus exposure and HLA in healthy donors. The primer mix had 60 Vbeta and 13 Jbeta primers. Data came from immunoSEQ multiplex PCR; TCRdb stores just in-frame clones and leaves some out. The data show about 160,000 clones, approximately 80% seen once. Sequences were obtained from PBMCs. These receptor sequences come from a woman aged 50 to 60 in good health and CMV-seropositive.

This chain's CDR3 is CASSPTGLLNNEQFF. CDR3 coding DNA: TGTGCCAGCAGTCCAACGGGACTCCTGAACAATGAGCAGTTCTTC. The V gene is TRBV28, the J gene TRBJ2-1; the D gene is possibly TRBD2 (6 bases). Trimming stripped 5 bases from V and 5 bases from J, with 16 bases between. Germline CDR1 and CDR2: MDHEN and SYDVKM. CDR3 length equals 15 residues.

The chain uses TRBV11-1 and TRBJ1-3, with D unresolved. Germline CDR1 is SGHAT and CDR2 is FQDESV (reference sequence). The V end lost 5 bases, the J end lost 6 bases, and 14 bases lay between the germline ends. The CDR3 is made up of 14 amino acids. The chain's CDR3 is CASSPRPPENTIYF. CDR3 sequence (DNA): TGTGCCAGCAGCCCGCGGCCGCCGGAAAACACCATATATTTT.

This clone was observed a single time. The CDR3 loop is CASSSGLTYEQYF. Written as DNA, the CDR3 is TGTGCCAGCAGCTCGGGACTTACCTACGAGCAGTACTTC. The rearrangement joins TRBV5-8 to TRBJ2-7; possibly TRBD2 for D (6 bases). CDR3 length equals 13 residues. Germline assignment: CDR1 SGHTS and CDR2 YDEGEE. Trimming took off 3 bases at V and 2 bases at J, with 9 bases between the two ends. Drawing the rest from reference TRBV5-8 and TRBJ2-7, the complete variable domain is EAGVTQSPTHLIKTRGQQATLRCSPISGHTSVYWYQQALGLGLQFLLWYDEGEERNRGNFPPRFSGRQFPNYSSELNVNALELEDSALYLCASSSGLTYEQYFGPGTRLTVT.